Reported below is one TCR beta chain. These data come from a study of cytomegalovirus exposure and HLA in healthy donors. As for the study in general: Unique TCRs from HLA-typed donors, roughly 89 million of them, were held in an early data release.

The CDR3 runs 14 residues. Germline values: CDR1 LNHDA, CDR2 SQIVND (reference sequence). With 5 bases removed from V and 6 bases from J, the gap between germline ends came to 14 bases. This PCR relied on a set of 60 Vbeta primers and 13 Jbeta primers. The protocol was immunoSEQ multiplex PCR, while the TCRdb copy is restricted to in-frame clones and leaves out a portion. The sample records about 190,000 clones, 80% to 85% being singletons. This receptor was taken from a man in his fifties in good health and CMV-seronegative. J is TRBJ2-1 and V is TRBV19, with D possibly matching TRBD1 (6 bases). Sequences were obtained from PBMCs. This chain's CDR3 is CASSVNRDPNEQFF. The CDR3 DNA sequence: TGTGCCAGTAGTGTAAACAGGGACCCCAATGAGCAGTTCTTC.